This T cell receptor beta chain is drawn from a study of identical twins. Study-wide results and limits: Out-of-frame sharing of TCR alpha in monozygotic twins was underestimated by models. For cord blood, abundant beta clonotypes had fewer insertions, unlike memory repertoires, which showed none.

With respect to this clonotype: Its antigen is not known.

The CDR3 has 18 residues. In germline, CDR1 is MGHRA, CDR2 YSYEKL. Trimming took 3 bases from V and 0 from J, leaving 19 bases between them. Template switching, a step in the protocol, added a universal primer site, and cDNA carried unique molecular identifiers. MiXCR, applied by TCRdb to the 5' RACE reads, yields one record per CDR3 protein. Of roughly 710,000 distinct CDR3 sequences in the sample, approximately 6.1% were seen once. The rearrangement joins TRBV4-1 to TRBJ2-3; weak D call: TRBD2 (5 bases). The source is a man aged 18 to 35 in good health. The sample was naive T cells sorted from blood. This CDR3 reads CASSHPIMGEDSTDTQYF. In DNA, the CDR3 is TGCGCCAGCAGCCATCCCATTATGGGAGAAGATAGCACAGATACGCAGTATTTT.